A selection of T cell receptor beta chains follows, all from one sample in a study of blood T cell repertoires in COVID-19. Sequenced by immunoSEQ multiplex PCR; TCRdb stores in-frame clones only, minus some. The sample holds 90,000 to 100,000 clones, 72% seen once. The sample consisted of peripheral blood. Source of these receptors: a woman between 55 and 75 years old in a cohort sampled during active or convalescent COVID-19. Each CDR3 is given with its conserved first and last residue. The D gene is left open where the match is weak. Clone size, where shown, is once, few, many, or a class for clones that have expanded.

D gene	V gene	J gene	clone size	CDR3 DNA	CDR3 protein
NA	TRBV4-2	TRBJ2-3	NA	TGTGCCAGCAGCCCAAGGGGGGGGGATACGCAGTATTTT	CASSPRGGDTQYF
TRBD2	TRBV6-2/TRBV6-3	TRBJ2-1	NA	TGTGCCAGCAGTGCCGGGGGGGATGAGCAGTTCTTC	CASSAGGDEQFF
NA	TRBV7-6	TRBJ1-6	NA	TGTGCCAGCAGCTTAGTGGGGAGCTCCTATAATTCACCCCTCCACTTT	CASSLVGSSYNSPLHF
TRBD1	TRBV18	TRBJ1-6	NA	TGTGCCAGCTCACCGGACAGGGACTCACCCCTCCACTTT	CASSPDRDSPLHF
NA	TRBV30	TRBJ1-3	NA	TGTGCCTGGAGTGTACCCCTTGACACAGGAAACACCATATATTTT	CAWSVPLDTGNTIYF
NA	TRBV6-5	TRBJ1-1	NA	TGTGCCAGCAGTTACCTCCGGTTGGCTGAAGCTTTCTTT	CASSYLRLAEAFF
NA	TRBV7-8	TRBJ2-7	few	TGTGCCAGCAGCTTAGTAGGGCAGGGCCACTACGAGCAGTACTTC	CASSLVGQGHYEQYF
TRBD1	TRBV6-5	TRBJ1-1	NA	TGTGCCAGCAGTAGGGGGCCCACTGAAGCTTTCTTT	CASSRGPTEAFF
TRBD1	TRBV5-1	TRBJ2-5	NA	TGCGCCAGCAGCTTTGGGGACAGGGCGTTTCAGGAGACCCAGTACTTC	CASSFGDRAFQETQYF
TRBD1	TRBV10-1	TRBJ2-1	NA	TGCGCCAGCAGTGAGACAGGGGGCGATACCTACAATGAGCAGTTCTTC	CASSETGGDTYNEQFF
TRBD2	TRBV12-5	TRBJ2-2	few	TGTGCTAGTGGTTCATCGACTAGCGGGAAGAACACCGGGGAGCTGTTTTTT	CASGSSTSGKNTGELFF